These 8 T cell receptor beta chains were sequenced from one sample in a study of cytomegalovirus exposure and HLA in healthy donors (TCRdb year 2017). Receptor amplification or capture employed the immunoSEQ multiplex PCR assay. For the multiplex PCR, a mixture combining 60 forward primers for TCR Vbeta segments and 13 reverse primers for TCR Jbeta segments was used. In its TCRdb copy, this immuneACCESS table keeps in-frame sequences only and misses some clones. Where compared with another copy, unresolved V genes explain less than half of these, and the others have no known cause. The sample contains about 130,000 clones, 70% to 75% of them found a single time. The ten top clones hold approximately 2% of the sample. The source material was PBMCs. Receptors were obtained from a woman between 40 and 55 years old in good health and CMV-seropositive.

The V call is TRBV11-3, the J call TRBJ2-2; D is uncertain. The germline V gene encodes CDR1 SGHNT and CDR2 YENEEA. V was clipped by 1 base and J by 3 bases, with 9 bases between them. The CDR3 contains 15 residues. The CDR3 coding sequence is TGTGCCAGCAGCTTAGGTGTGGGCTACACCGGGGAGCTGTTTTTT. Encoded protein: CASSLGVGYTGELFF.

The chain links TRBV9 to TRBJ1-3; D remains unclear. The CDR3 has 15 residues. Germline CDR1 is SGDLS and CDR2 is YYNGEE. V was cut by 2 bases and J by 0 bases, with 9 bases left in between. This CDR3 is CASSVSGISGNTIYF. The CDR3 nucleotides read TGTGCCAGCAGCGTGAGCGGAATCTCTGGAAACACCATATATTTT.

The chain joins TRBV5-1 to TRBJ1-1; 11 bases are a match to TRBD1. CDR3 length: 16 amino acids. V shed 0 bases, J shed 1 base, and the junction held 2 bases outside the gene matches. Germline assignment: CDR1 SGHRS and CDR2 YFSETQ. The CDR3 bases are TGCGCCAGCAGCTTGGAGGGACAGGGGGGGAACACTGAAGCTTTCTTT. Translated: CASSLEGQGGNTEAFF.

The gene calls are TRBV5-1 and TRBJ2-1; 12 nucleotides match TRBD2. J lost 0 bases, V lost 4 bases, and 11 bases had no gene match. Germline loops: CDR1 SGHRS, CDR2 YFSETQ. This CDR3 spans 19 amino acids. The CDR3: CASSPIRTSGTYSYNEQFF. For the CDR3, the DNA is TGCGCCAGCAGCCCCATTAGGACTAGCGGGACCTACTCCTACAATGAGCAGTTCTTC. Full variable domain (outside the CDR3, taken from reference TRBV5-1 and TRBJ2-1): KAGVTQTPRYLIKTRGQQVTLSCSPISGHRSVSWYQQTPGQGLQFLFEYFSETQRNKGNFPGRFSGRQFSNSRSEMNVSTLELGDSALYLCASSPIRTSGTYSYNEQFFGPGTRLTVL.

CDR3 sequence: CASSPPVGRGGNEQFF. CDR3 in DNA: TGTGCCAGCAGTCCCCCCGTAGGGCGGGGAGGAAATGAGCAGTTCTTC. The chain links TRBV28 to TRBJ2-1; tentative D call: TRBD2 (6 bases). This CDR3 is built from 16 residues. The germline V and J ends were trimmed by 5 bases and 7 bases, with 21 bases remaining between them. Germline values: CDR1 MDHEN, CDR2 SYDVKM.

This rearrangement joins TRBV21-1 to TRBJ1-1; TRBD1 reflects the table's D call only, with no check against the DNA. TRBV21-1 is an annotated pseudogene. CDR3 length: 16 amino acids. CDR3 bases: TGTGCCAGCAGCAAAGGTAGGGGTTCCATGAACACTGAAGCTTTCTTT. Its translation: CASSKGRGSMNTEAFF.

This chain joins TRBV7-9 and TRBJ1-1; D not certain. Germline V gives CDR1 SEHNR, CDR2 FQNEAQ (reference sequence). V dropped 1 base and J dropped 6 bases, with 18 bases sitting between them. This CDR3 spans 16 amino acids. The CDR3 DNA follows: TGTGCCAGCAGCTTAGAGCGAGGAGGCGGAACCGCTGAAGCTTTCTTT. It yields the protein CASSLERGGGTAEAFF.

This clone was counted once. The chain links TRBV6-5 to TRBJ1-3, with D unclear. With 6 bases removed from V and 9 bases from J, the gap between germline ends came to 15 bases. The CDR3 is made up of 13 amino acids. CDR1 is MNHEY and CDR2 is SVGAGI in the germline V gene. The CDR3 region has the DNA TGTGCCAGCAGCCGCGGCCGCCGGGGCACCATATATTTT. Amino acid sequence: CASSRGRRGTIYF.